The clone carrying this T cell receptor beta chain has just a few counts. The antigen remains undetermined. Amplified TCR beta CDR3 regions came from RNA transcripts. When the TCR CDR3 underwent first-round RT-PCR, the HTBI primer set was used. In TCRdb, the multiplex PCR reads were re-called with MiXCR into one record per CDR3 protein. Of a few hundred thousand distinct CDR3 sequences in the sample, roughly 50% were seen once. CDR1 and CDR2 (germline): GTSNPN, SVGIG (reference sequence). The CDR3 is 12 amino acids. V lost 2 bases to trimming and J lost 5 bases, with 9 bases between them. This entry is derived from a study of T cells in Graves' hyperthyroidism and ophthalmopathy. Study conclusions and caveats: Most expanded thyroid clonotypes above 0.001 also appeared in blood. Ophthalmopathy, as predicted by the model, came a median roughly 6.8 months after the prediction.

Participants, patients aged 18 to 65, had newly diagnosed hyperthyroidism with a duration under 2 months. Clinical symptoms, serum thyroxine and TRAb, thyroid ultrasound and orbital computed tomography together formed the diagnostic basis. The source material was peripheral blood or thyroid tissue (not recorded which). This TCR came from a woman in her late teens or twenties with Graves' hyperthyroidism. This chain links TRBV30 with TRBJ2-5; unclear D gene. In DNA, the CDR3 is TGTGCCTGGAGTTCGATCGCTGAGACCCAGTACTTC. This gives the protein CAWSSIAETQYF.